The 6 T cell receptor delta chains below all came from one sample that was sequenced in a study of gamma delta lymphoproliferative disorders and STAT genes. PBMCs from patients and controls supplied the genomic DNA for sequencing. TCRdb re-processed the multiplex PCR reads using CATT. The sample comprises roughly 3,600 delta-chain clones, more than 0.85% of which are singletons, and roughly 25% rests with the top ten. Sequencing was done on a sample of blood. The receptors were sampled from a human donor in good health.

To note about this clone: At one of its ends the junction is not consistent with the germline gene, which may arise from a read error. The chain has TRAV29/DV5 and TRDJ1; TRDD3 aligns across 13 bases. Germline CDR1 reads NSMFDY; CDR2 reads ISSIKDK. The CDR3 runs 17 residues. The CDR3 reads CSVLHWGIRGCTDKLIF. The CDR3 region has the DNA TGCAGTGTACTTCACTGGGGGATACGGGGTTGTACCGATAAACTCATCTTT.

On this clone itself: TCRdb's protein, taken from a much larger clone, differs from this DNA's translation at residue 11, likely owing to a read error; the protein displayed comes from the DNA. V and J are TRDV2 and TRDJ3; 10 nucleotides line up with TRDD3. Germline V lookup: CDR1 GEAIGNYY, CDR2 EKD. The CDR3 runs to 19 residues. CDR3: CACDTAWGDTDWDTRQMFF. The CDR3 nucleotides are TGTGCCTGTGACACCGCTTGGGGGGATACGGACTGGGACACCCGACAGATGTTTTTT.

The chain employs TRDV2 and TRDJ1, with TRDD3 matching 12 bases. Losses at the gene ends were 1 base for V and 0 bases for J; bases not matched to a gene: 5. The length of the CDR3 is 17 residues. The germline V gene encodes CDR1 GEAIGNYY and CDR2 EKD. The CDR3 DNA reads TGTGCCTGTGACACTCTTCTGGGGGATACGCACACCGATAAACTCATCTTT. This codes for CACDTLLGDTHTDKLIF.

Regarding this clone: The protein in TCRdb stems from a much larger clone and differs at residue 4 from this DNA's translation, likely a read error; here the protein is translated from the DNA. The genes are TRDV1 and TRDJ1, with TRDD3 identical over 11 bases. The V and J ends lost 7 bases and 0 bases, in that order; junction bases with no gene match: 22. The germline gives CDR1 TSWWSYY, CDR2 QGS. The CDR3 runs 21 residues. The CDR3 bases are TGTGCTCTTGAAAGGGCCTTCCTCCTGTTACTGGGGGATATGTACACCGATAAACTCATCTTT. It yields the protein CALERAFLLLLGDMYTDKLIF.

Notes on this clone: TCRdb assigns this DNA the protein of a much larger clone, which departs from its translation at residue 9; this likely reflects a read error, and the protein shown comes from translating the DNA. This chain connects TRDV2 to TRDJ1; a weak D match, TRDD3 (5 bases). Germline V gene lookup returns CDR1 GEAIGNYY and CDR2 EKD. Trimming removed 3 bases at V and 3 bases at J, with 13 bases between. CDR3 length: 14 residues. CDR3 sequence reads: CACDQIHYADKLIF. Written as DNA, the CDR3 is TGTGCCTGTGACCAGATACATTACGCCGATAAACTCATCTTT.

This clone has only a few counts. This probably arose from a read error, given a far larger clone one base away. Other DNA sequences in this specimen translate into the identical CDR3. The CDR3 loop reads CACDRLSPGGGLYGKLIF. The CDR3 nucleotides read TGTGCCTGTGACCGTCTTTCCCCGGGGGGGGGATTATACGGTAAACTCATCTTC. The chain recombines TRDV2 with TRDJ1, with 7 bases fitting TRDD3. Germline-derived CDR1 and CDR2 are GEAIGNYY and EKD. The CDR3 has 18 residues.